This T cell receptor beta chain was documented in a study of OX40 agonist ivuxolimab in advanced cancers. The study, taken as a whole, reports: In general, CD8+ T cells held more expanded clones than CD4+ did, on average.

There are 14 residues in the CDR3. The trim removed 5 bases at V and 5 bases at J, leaving 6 bases unmatched. The germline CDR1 and CDR2 sequences are MNHEY and SMNVEV (reference sequence). The sample holds one count of this clone. Its antigen is unknown. A history of autoimmune disease or systemic immunosuppression excluded patients. Clones were sequenced by immunoSEQ multiplex PCR, and TCRdb holds only the in-frame ones, with some missing. This table holds some 49,000 clones, around 79% found once. This chain connects TRBV27 to TRBJ2-1; TRBD1 aligns across 7 bases. The specimen was CD4+ or CD8+ T cells sorted from blood, collected in a trial of the OX40 agonist ivuxolimab. This sequence originates from an adult with an advanced solid tumor such as melanoma, head and neck, liver or kidney cancer. CDR3 coding DNA: TGTGCCAGCAGTCCCGGACAGGTGCACAATGAGCAGTTCTTC. This encodes CASSPGQVHNEQFF.